A selection of T cell receptor beta chains follows, all from one sample in a study of beta chain features in type 1 diabetes. The protocol was immunoSEQ multiplex PCR, while the TCRdb copy is restricted to in-frame clones and leaves out a portion. The table shows about 160,000 clones, with roughly 8% occurring only once. The sequencing sample was made of central memory CD4+ T cells from blood. The receptors originated from a woman between 18 and 30 years old with type 1 diabetes. Both conserved end residues are part of each CDR3. A D gene is named only where the DNA matches it firmly. Not all rows give a size; the values are once, few, many and, for expanded clones, a class.

.	TRBV4-1	TRBJ1-2	.	TGCGCCAGCACGGACTACTATGGCTACACCTTC	CASTDYYGYTF
TRBD1	TRBV11-1	TRBJ2-3	.	TGTGCCAGCAGCTTAACAGGGGGCAGGCGTACGCAGTATTTT	CASSLTGGRRTQYF
.	TRBV10-3	TRBJ2-1	.	TGTGCCATCAGGGAGACAACCTACAATGAGCAGTTCTTC	CAIRETTYNEQFF
TRBD1	TRBV7-9	TRBJ2-7	.	TGTGCCAGCACCCCAGGGACAGGGATTGCGGAGCAGTACTTC	CASTPGTGIAEQYF
TRBD1	TRBV11-3	TRBJ1-3	.	TGTGCCAGCAGCGCCTCCGGGACAGGGGTTGGAAACACCATATATTTT	CASSASGTGVGNTIYF
TRBD1	TRBV18	TRBJ2-2	.	TGTGCCAGCTCACCAAGACAGGGGGCGATTGGTAGCACCGGGGAGCTGTTTTTT	CASSPRQGAIGSTGELFF
.	TRBV2	TRBJ2-7	few	TGTGCCAGCAGTGAAGGCAGGGCCCACTACGAGCAGTACTTC	CASSEGRAHYEQYF
TRBD2	TRBV7-2	TRBJ2-5	few	TGTGCCAGCAGCTTAGATTGGCTAGCGGGGGTGGGCGAGACCCAGTACTTC	CASSLDWLAGVGETQYF
TRBD1	TRBV5-6	TRBJ1-2	.	TGTGCCAGCAGCCTTACAGGGGAGGTGATCTATGGCTACACCTTC	CASSLTGEVIYGYTF
TRBD1	TRBV10-3	TRBJ2-4	.	TGTGCCATCAGTGAGGCAGGGGGACCCTTAGCCAAAAACATTCAGTACTTC	CAISEAGGPLAKNIQYF
TRBD2	TRBV5-4	TRBJ2-2	.	TGTGCCAGCAGCTCCAGGACTAGCTCTACCGGGGAGCTGTTTTTT	CASSSRTSSTGELFF
TRBD1	TRBV30	TRBJ1-5	.	TGTGCCTGGAGCACCGGGACAGGGGACCAGCCCCAGCATTTT	CAWSTGTGDQPQHF
TRBD2	TRBV7-3	TRBJ2-1	few	TGTGCCAGCAGCTTATCGGCTAGCGGGAGGGGGAGGAATGAGCAGTTCTTC	CASSLSASGRGRNEQFF
TRBD2	TRBV2	TRBJ2-7	few	TGTGCCAGCAGTCTAACTAGCGCGGACGAGCAGTACTTC	CASSLTSADEQYF
.	TRBV15	TRBJ2-3	.	TGTGCCACCAGCAGACAGATGGGCGCGGGCGCAACAGATACGCAGTATTTT	CATSRQMGAGATDTQYF
.	TRBV6-5	TRBJ1-1	.	TGTGCCACCGAGGTACGCGGCACTGAAGCTTTCTTT	CATEVRGTEAFF
.	TRBV7-2	TRBJ2-5	.	TGTGCCAGCAGCTTCGGGTTATTCGGAGAAGAGACCCAGTACTTC	CASSFGLFGEETQYF
.	TRBV5-1	TRBJ2-3	.	TGCGCCAGCAGCTTACAGGGTCATACAGATACGCAGTATTTT	CASSLQGHTDTQYF
.	TRBV28	TRBJ1-2	.	TGTGCCAGCAGTTCCCCCAGGGGCGGTAACTATGGCTACACCTTC	CASSSPRGGNYGYTF
TRBD1	TRBV5-4	TRBJ2-5	.	TGTGCCAGCAGCGAAGACAGGGGGTTCATAGAGACCCAGTACTTC	CASSEDRGFIETQYF
TRBD1	TRBV2	TRBJ2-2	.	TGTGCCACCAACTACAACAGGGGAACCGGGGAGCTGTTTTTT	CATNYNRGTGELFF
TRBD1	TRBV5-1	TRBJ1-2	.	TGCGCCAGCAGCTGGGGACAGGCAAACTATGGCTACACCTTC	CASSWGQANYGYTF
TRBD2	TRBV7-3	TRBJ2-1	few	TGTGCCAGCAGCAGGGTAGCGGGAGCGAATTTGGGTGAGCAGTTCTTC	CASSRVAGANLGEQFF
TRBD2	TRBV19	TRBJ2-1	.	TGTGCCAGTAGTAGTGTCGGCGGGAGAGATGAGCAGTTCTTC	CASSSVGGRDEQFF
.	TRBV4-3	TRBJ2-1	.	TGCGCCAGCAGCCAAGTCTCCAGGCCAGGGGAGCAGTTCTTC	CASSQVSRPGEQFF
TRBD2	TRBV4-2	TRBJ2-1	few	TGTGCCAGCAGCCAAGACGGTCCGGGAGGGTCTTTCAATGAGCAGTTCTTC	CASSQDGPGGSFNEQFF
TRBD2	TRBV4-3	TRBJ2-1	.	TGCGCCAGCAGCCAAGATGGGACGGCGGGGGGGCCCGTTGAGCAGTTCTTC	CASSQDGTAGGPVEQFF
.	TRBV15	TRBJ1-1	few	TGTGCCACCAGCCCGGGACATACGTCGAACACTGAAGCTTTCTTT	CATSPGHTSNTEAFF
TRBD2	TRBV11-2	TRBJ2-1	few	TGTGCCATCCGGACTAGCGGAGATGAGCAGTTCTTC	CAIRTSGDEQFF
.	TRBV30	TRBJ2-1	few	TGTGCCTGGAGTGTAGGGGCGGAGCAGTTCTTC	CAWSVGAEQFF
.	TRBV4-2	TRBJ2-7	few	TGTGCCAGCAGCCAGAGGGGGGGCTACGAGCAGTACTTC	CASSQRGGYEQYF
.	TRBV28	TRBJ1-5	few	TGTGCCAGCTCCCTCCCCTCAGGGTTCAATCAGCCCCAGCATTTT	CASSLPSGFNQPQHF
.	TRBV15	TRBJ1-2	.	TGTGCCACCAGCAGAGAGCGAAGGACAGCCTTACGAACTAACTATGGCTACACCTTC	CATSRERRTALRTNYGYTF
.	TRBV18	TRBJ2-7	many	TGTGCCAGCTCCTCTATCTACGAGCAGTACTTC	CASSSIYEQYF
TRBD1	TRBV18	TRBJ1-6	few	TGTGCCAGCTCATTACGGACAGGGCGTAGTAATTCACCCCTCCACTTT	CASSLRTGRSNSPLHF